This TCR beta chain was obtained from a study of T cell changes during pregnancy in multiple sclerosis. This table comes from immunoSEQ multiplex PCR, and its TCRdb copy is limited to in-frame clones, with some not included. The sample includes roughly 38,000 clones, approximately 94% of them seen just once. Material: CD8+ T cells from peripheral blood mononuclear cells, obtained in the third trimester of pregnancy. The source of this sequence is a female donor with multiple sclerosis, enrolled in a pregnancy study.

The CDR3 sequence: CASSLGQGREQYF. CDR3 DNA: TGTGCCAGCAGCTTAGGACAGGGCCGCGAGCAGTACTTC. This chain uses TRBV7-6 with TRBJ2-7; 7 bases are a match to TRBD1. The CDR3 has 13 residues. V lost 1 base and J lost 6; bases outside the gene matches: 3. The germline V gene encodes CDR1 SGHVS and CDR2 FNYEAQ.